Below, 27 T cell receptor beta chains from the same sample are listed, as sequenced in a study of blood T cell repertoires in COVID-19. Sequencing used immunoSEQ multiplex PCR; TCRdb keeps in-frame clones, though not all of them. The sample includes some 300,000 clones, around 92% seen only once; the top ten take under 3%. Material for sequencing was PBMCs or T cells enriched from blood (not recorded which). The receptors here all came from a woman aged 45-65 years who had been exposed to COVID-19.

The chain recombines TRBV19 with TRBJ1-5, with 9 bases lining up with TRBD1. Germline lookup yields CDR1 LNHDA and CDR2 SQIVND (reference sequence). V shed 6 bases, J shed 4 bases, and the junction held 10 bases outside the gene matches. CDR3 length: 16 amino acids. CDR3 region: CASRIGDRVKNQPQHF. CDR3 DNA: TGTGCCAGTAGAATTGGGGACAGGGTAAAGAATCAGCCCCAGCATTTT.

V and J are TRBV27 and TRBJ1-2; tentative D call: TRBD1 (6 bases). The germline V gene encodes CDR1 MNHEY and CDR2 SMNVEV (reference sequence). The V end was cut by 7 bases, the J end by 4 bases, with 13 bases between. CDR3 length equals 13 residues. The CDR3 protein is CASKPTGPYGYTF. In nucleotides, the CDR3 is TGTGCCAGCAAGCCGACAGGACCCTATGGCTACACCTTC.

This sequence joins TRBV6-5 and TRBJ1-6; the D is unclear. Between the trimmed V and J ends, which lost 8 bases and 0 bases, there was a span of 8 bases. CDR1 and CDR2 from the germline V gene are MNHEY and SVGAGI. The CDR3 length is 14 residues. The CDR3, as DNA: TGTGCCAGCGGCCTTTACTCCTATAATTCACCCCTCCACTTT. Translating gives CASGLYSYNSPLHF.

The chain is built from TRBV6-4 and TRBJ1-1, with unresolved D. Germline CDR1 and CDR2: MRHNA and SNTAGT. Between the trimmed V and J ends, which lost 3 bases and 4 bases, there was a span of 15 bases. This CDR3 comprises 15 residues. The CDR3 nucleotides read TGTGCCAGCAGTGATCCCCGGGGAAAGGGCACTGAAGCTTTCTTT. Amino acid sequence: CASSDPRGKGTEAFF.

The rearrangement uses TRBV19 and TRBJ2-3; D ambiguous. The V and J ends lost 3 bases and 4 bases respectively, with 5 bases between them. Per the germline V gene, CDR1 is LNHDA and CDR2 is SQIVND (reference sequence). The CDR3 consists of 12 residues. In DNA form, the CDR3 reads TGTGCCAGTAGTATCCGTTCAGATACGCAGTATTTT. Translating gives CASSIRSDTQYF. Full variable domain (remainder filled in from reference TRBV19 and TRBJ2-3): DGGITQSPKYLFRKEGQNVTLSCEQNLNHDAMYWYRQDPGQGLRLIYYSQIVNDFQKGDIAEGYSVSREKKESFPLTVTSAQKNPTAFYLCASSIRSDTQYFGPGTRLTVL.

This clone was counted once. Other nucleotide sequences from this sample produce the same CDR3. This sequence joins TRBV28 and TRBJ1-2; maybe TRBD1 (6 bases). Germline values: CDR1 MDHEN, CDR2 SYDVKM. The CDR3 length is 13 residues. The germline V and J ends were trimmed by 2 bases and 5 bases, with 9 bases remaining between them. CDR3 in DNA: TGTGCCAGCAGTTTACTACAGGGTTATGGCTACACCTTC. It is translated as CASSLLQGYGYTF.

The CDR3 here is CASSGRQAPGETQYF. The CDR3 region has the DNA TGTGCCAGCAGCGGGAGACAGGCCCCCGGGGAGACCCAGTACTTC. The chain carries TRBV11-2 and TRBJ2-5; tentative D call: TRBD1 (6 bases). Trimming shortened V by 5 bases and J by 5 bases, and 18 bases separated the two germline ends. This CDR3 is built from 15 residues. Per germline, CDR1 SGHAT and CDR2 FQNNGV.

The V call is TRBV7-9, the J call TRBJ1-6; no firm D call. From germline, CDR1 is SEHNR and CDR2 FQNEAQ (reference sequence). The CDR3 spans 15 residues. Trimming left V 1 base short and J 9 bases short, with 13 bases between. This CDR3 is CASSLDGPGFSPLHF. The CDR3 DNA sequence: TGTGCCAGCAGCTTAGACGGACCGGGATTTTCACCCCTCCACTTT.

The V gene is TRBV29-1, the J gene TRBJ1-1; D may be TRBD1 (5 bases). The CDR3 runs to 12 residues. Germline assignment: CDR1 SQVTM and CDR2 ANQGSEA. The V and J ends lost 0 bases and 11 bases respectively, with 13 bases between them. CDR3 protein: CSVEDLSGRAFF. DNA of the CDR3: TGCAGCGTTGAAGATCTTTCAGGGAGGGCTTTCTTT.

The chain is built from TRBV2 and TRBJ2-3; 9 nucleotides line up with TRBD1. V was pared by 5 bases and J by 3 bases, with 12 bases of the junction left unmatched. Looked up from germline, CDR1 is SNHLY and CDR2 is FYNNEI. This CDR3 is built from 17 residues. In nucleotides, the CDR3 is TGTGCCAGCAGTACCCGACCGGGACAGGGTAGGACAGATACGCAGTATTTT. Translated: CASSTRPGQGRTDTQYF.

V and J are TRBV15 and TRBJ2-3; no firm D call. The germline V gene encodes CDR1 LNHNV and CDR2 YYDKDF (reference sequence). The CDR3 is 12 residues long. V shed 3 bases and J shed 6 bases, with 7 bases lying between them. CDR3 residues: CATSSREDTQYF. The CDR3 nucleotides read TGTGCCACCAGCAGCCGAGAGGATACGCAGTATTTT. The whole variable domain, filled in from reference TRBV15 and TRBJ2-3, reads DAMVIQNPRYQVTQFGKPVTLSCSQTLNHNVMYWYQQKSSQAPKLLFHYYDKDFNNEADTPDNFQSRRPNTSFCFLDIRSPGLGDTAMYLCATSSREDTQYFGPGTRLTVL.

The chain couples TRBV7-9 to TRBJ1-1; TRBD1 agrees at 8 bases. The CDR3 has 16 amino acids. The V gene end was trimmed by 2 bases and the J gene end by 1 base; junction bases not matched to a gene: 6. CDR1 SEHNR and CDR2 FQNEAQ come from the germline V gene (reference sequence). This CDR3 reads CASSLLAGGENTEAFF. The DNA for the CDR3 is TGTGCCAGCAGCTTACTGGCAGGGGGCGAGAACACTGAAGCTTTCTTT.

V gene TRBV4-1 combines with J gene TRBJ1-2; TRBD1 matches 8 bases. Trimming removed 4 bases from V and 7 bases from J; junction bases left unmatched: 17. Germline V gene sequence: CDR1 MGHRA, CDR2 YSYEKL. This CDR3 spans 17 amino acids. Here the CDR3 reads CASSPWKKGQGEGGYTF. The CDR3 DNA reads as TGCGCCAGCAGCCCCTGGAAGAAAGGACAGGGAGAGGGTGGCTACACCTTC.

A remark on this clone: Other DNA sequences of this sample code for an identical CDR3. The chain couples TRBV18 to TRBJ1-1, with TRBD1 as a possible D gene (6 bases). The CDR3 sequence is 12 residues long. Between the trimmed V and J ends, which lost 9 bases and 2 bases, there was a span of 10 bases. Per the germline V gene, CDR1 is KGHSH and CDR2 is LQKENI. CDR3 sequence reads: CASLQGNTEAFF. DNA for the CDR3: TGTGCCAGTTTACAGGGTAACACTGAAGCTTTCTTT.

J is TRBJ1-6 and V is TRBV7-8; D gene ambiguous. CDR1 and CDR2 from the germline V gene are SGHVS and FQNEAQ. The CDR3 loop spans 15 amino acids. V lost 5 bases and J lost 3, with 11 bases in between. The CDR3 sequence: CASSPTGYYNSPLHF. As DNA, the CDR3 is TGTGCCAGCAGCCCAACCGGGTACTATAATTCACCCCTCCACTTT. Full variable domain (rest looked up from reference TRBV7-8 and TRBJ1-6): GAGVSQSPRYKVAKRGQDVALRCDPISGHVSLFWYQQALGQGPEFLTYFQNEAQLDKSGLPSDRFFAERPEGSVSTLKIQRTQQEDSAVYLCASSPTGYYNSPLHFGNGTRLTVT.

The chain employs TRBV19 and TRBJ2-3, with 10 nucleotides matching TRBD2. V shed 5 bases, J shed 5 bases, and the junction held 10 bases outside the gene matches. The CDR3 is made up of 16 amino acids. Looked up from germline, CDR1 is LNHDA and CDR2 is SQIVND (reference sequence). The CDR3 region is CASSSPLAGVGDTQYF. In DNA, the CDR3 is TGTGCCAGTAGTTCCCCTCTAGCGGGGGTCGGAGATACGCAGTATTTT. Together with reference TRBV19 and TRBJ2-3, the CDR3 gives the full variable domain: DGGITQSPKYLFRKEGQNVTLSCEQNLNHDAMYWYRQDPGQGLRLIYYSQIVNDFQKGDIAEGYSVSREKKESFPLTVTSAQKNPTAFYLCASSSPLAGVGDTQYFGPGTRLTVL.

This chain joins TRBV7-2 and TRBJ1-4, with 7 bases that match TRBD1. Trimming cost V 5 bases and J 5 bases; bases outside gene matches: 8. Per germline, CDR1 SGHTA and CDR2 FQGNSA. The CDR3 has 15 residues. The CDR3 DNA reads TGTGCCAGCAGCGGTCCGGGACAGACAAATGAAAAACTGTTTTTT. Translating gives CASSGPGQTNEKLFF.

With respect to this clone: At one of its ends the junction is not consistent with the germline gene, which may arise from a read error. V gene TRBV12-3 or TRBV12-4 combines with J gene TRBJ2-1, with 8 bases fitting TRBD2. The CDR3 covers 12 residues. CDR3: CASSGVAGPLIF. In nucleotides, the CDR3 is TGTGCCAGCAGTGGGGTAGCGGGGCCCTTGATCTTC.

The chain is built from TRBV2 and TRBJ1-2, with D hard to call. This CDR3 is 15 amino acids long. V lost 7 bases to trimming and J lost 6 bases, with 21 bases between them. Germline lookup yields CDR1 SNHLY and CDR2 FYNNEI. CDR3 sequence reads: CASKRLGGIFNGYTF. CDR3 in DNA: TGTGCCAGCAAACGCCTCGGCGGAATCTTCAATGGCTACACCTTC.

J is TRBJ1-5 and V is TRBV7-8; 8 nucleotides match TRBD1. Per germline, CDR1 SGHVS and CDR2 FQNEAQ. The CDR3 spans 15 residues. V shed 5 bases and J 6 bases; nucleotides not matched to a gene: 9. The CDR3 spells CASSLGQGLTQPQHF. In DNA form, the CDR3 reads TGTGCCAGCAGCCTAGGACAGGGCCTCACTCAGCCCCAGCATTTT.

CDR3 DNA: TGCGCCAGCACCCCCGGTAGACAGGGGGCAGAGACCCAGTACTTC. It translates to CASTPGRQGAETQYF. The chain uses TRBV5-1 and TRBJ2-5; 10 nucleotides line up with TRBD1. Germline trimming cut 6 bases from V and 4 bases from J; bases unmatched to any gene: 9. The germline gives CDR1 SGHRS, CDR2 YFSETQ. The CDR3 loop spans 15 amino acids.

This chain joins TRBV29-1 and TRBJ1-4; D not certain. CDR1 and CDR2 from the germline V gene are SQVTM and ANQGSEA. Trimming left V 2 bases short and J 7 bases short, with 11 bases between. This CDR3 is built from 13 residues. The CDR3 DNA follows: TGCAGCGTTGAATCCTCTGCGGCTGAAAAACTGTTTTTT. Translating it yields CSVESSAAEKLFF. The full variable domain, completed using reference TRBV29-1 and TRBJ1-4, is SAVISQKPSRDICQRGTSLTIQCQVDSQVTMMFWYRQQPGQSLTLIATANQGSEATYESGFVIDKFPISRPNLTFSTLTVSNMSPEDSSIYLCSVESSAAEKLFFGSGTQLSVL.

In its sample, this clone was seen once. This chain uses TRBV12-5 with TRBJ2-7; D is perhaps TRBD1 (6 bases). Per the germline V gene, CDR1 is LGHNT and CDR2 is FRNRAP. This CDR3 comprises 14 residues. Trimming left V 9 bases short and J 3 bases short, with 18 bases between. The DNA for the CDR3 is TGTGCTAGGAAAAAGGGGGTTTTTGGCTACGAGCAGTACTTC. Amino acids: CARKKGVFGYEQYF.

The chain uses TRBV6-1 and TRBJ2-7; 7 positions agree with TRBD2. The CDR3 covers 14 residues. V shed 0 bases, J shed 6 bases, and the junction held 5 bases outside the gene matches. CDR1 and CDR2 (germline): MNHNS, SASEGT. CDR3 in amino acids: CASSEAGGIREQYF. Written as DNA, the CDR3 is TGTGCCAGCAGTGAAGCGGGGGGGATCCGCGAGCAGTACTTC.

The CDR3 DNA sequence: TGTGCCAGCAGTTCCGGGACAGGGGGACGCGAGCAGTACTTC. It encodes CASSSGTGGREQYF. The chain employs TRBV3-1 (or the pseudogene TRBV3-2) and TRBJ2-7, with TRBD1 matching over 11 bases. CDR3 length equals 14 residues. From germline, CDR1 is LGHDT and CDR2 YNNKEL (reference sequence). J lost 6 bases, V lost 6 bases, and 7 bases had no gene match.

The chain couples TRBV19 to TRBJ2-5, with D possibly TRBD2 on 6 matching bases. Trimming removed 6 bases at V and 5 bases at J, with 19 bases between. The germline V gene has CDR1 LNHDA and CDR2 SQIVND (reference sequence). The CDR3 loop spans 15 amino acids. The CDR3, as DNA: TGTGCCAGTAGAAATCGGGGGATTGGGGGGGAGACCCAGTACTTC. Translating it yields CASRNRGIGGETQYF.

The chain combines TRBV4-1 with TRBJ1-3; 8 bases fit TRBD1. The germline CDR1 and CDR2 sequences are MGHRA and YSYEKL. The CDR3 extends over 15 amino acids. Unmatched junction bases numbered 3, after V lost 1 base and J lost 4 bases. The DNA for the CDR3 is TGCGCCAGCAGCCAAGGGACAGGGTTAGGAAACACCATATATTTT. Amino acids: CASSQGTGLGNTIYF.